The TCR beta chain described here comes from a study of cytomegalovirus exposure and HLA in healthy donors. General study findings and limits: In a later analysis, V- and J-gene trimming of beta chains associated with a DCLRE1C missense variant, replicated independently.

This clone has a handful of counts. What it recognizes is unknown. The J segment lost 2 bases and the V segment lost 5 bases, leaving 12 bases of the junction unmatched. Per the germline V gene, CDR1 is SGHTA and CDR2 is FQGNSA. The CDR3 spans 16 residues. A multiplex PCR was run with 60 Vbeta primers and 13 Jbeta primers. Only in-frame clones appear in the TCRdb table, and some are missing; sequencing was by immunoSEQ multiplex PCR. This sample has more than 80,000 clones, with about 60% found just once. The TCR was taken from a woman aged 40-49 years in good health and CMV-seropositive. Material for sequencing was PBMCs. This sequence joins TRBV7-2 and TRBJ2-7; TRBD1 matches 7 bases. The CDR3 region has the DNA TGTGCCAGCAGCATCAATCAAGCAGGGGGTGCCTACGAGCAGTACTTC. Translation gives CASSINQAGGAYEQYF.